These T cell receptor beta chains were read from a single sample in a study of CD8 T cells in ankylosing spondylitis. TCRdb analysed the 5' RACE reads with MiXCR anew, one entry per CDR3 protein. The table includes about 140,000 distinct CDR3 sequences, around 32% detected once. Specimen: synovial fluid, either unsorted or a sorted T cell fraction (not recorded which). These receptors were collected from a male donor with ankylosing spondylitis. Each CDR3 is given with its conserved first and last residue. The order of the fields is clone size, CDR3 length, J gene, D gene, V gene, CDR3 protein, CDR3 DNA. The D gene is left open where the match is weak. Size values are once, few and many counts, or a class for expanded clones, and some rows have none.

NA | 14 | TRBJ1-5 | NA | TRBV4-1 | CASSQDGSNQPQHF | TGCGCCAGCAGCCAAGACGGGTCAAATCAGCCCCAGCATTTT
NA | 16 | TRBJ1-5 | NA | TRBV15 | CATSRDSGISNQPQHF | TGTGCCACCAGCAGAGATTCGGGGATTAGCAATCAGCCCCAGCATTTT
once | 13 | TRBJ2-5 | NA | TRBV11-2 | CASSPVGLEAQYF | TGTGCCAGCAGCCCAGTGGGCCTAGAGGCCCAGTACTTC
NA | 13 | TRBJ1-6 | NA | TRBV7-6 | CASRDRVNSPLHF | TGTGCCAGCAGGGACAGAGTAAATTCACCCCTCCACTTT
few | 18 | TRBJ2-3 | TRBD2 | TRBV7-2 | CASSLARTSGRWGDTQYF | TGTGCCAGCAGCTTAGCGCGGACTAGCGGGCGGTGGGGAGATACGCAGTATTTT
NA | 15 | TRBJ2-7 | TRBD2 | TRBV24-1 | CATSDSRASGYEQYF | TGTGCCACCAGTGATTCTCGGGCTAGCGGCTACGAGCAGTACTTC
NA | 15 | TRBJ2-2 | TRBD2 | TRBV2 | CASRVSGKVGGELFF | TGTGCCAGCCGAGTTAGCGGGAAGGTGGGCGGGGAGCTGTTTTTT
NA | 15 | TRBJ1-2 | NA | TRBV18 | CASSPSTGKNYGYTF | TGTGCCAGCTCACCCTCGACAGGAAAAAACTATGGCTACACCTTC
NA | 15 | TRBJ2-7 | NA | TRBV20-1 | CSASRRTVSSYEQYF | TGCAGTGCTAGTCGAAGGACAGTGAGCTCCTACGAGCAGTACTTC
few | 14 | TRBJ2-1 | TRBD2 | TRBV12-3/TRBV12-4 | CASRISSGNNEQFF | TGTGCCAGCAGGATCTCTAGCGGGAACAATGAGCAGTTCTTC
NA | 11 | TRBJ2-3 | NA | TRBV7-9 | CAMGAADTQYF | TGTGCCATGGGGGCTGCAGATACGCAGTATTTT
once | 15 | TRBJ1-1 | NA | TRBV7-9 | CASSHGARENTEAFF | TGTGCCAGCAGCCATGGGGCCAGAGAGAACACTGAAGCTTTCTTT
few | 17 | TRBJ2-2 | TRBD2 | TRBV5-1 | CASSLVAGGARTGELFF | TGCGCCAGCAGCTTGGTAGCGGGAGGAGCGCGCACCGGGGAGCTGTTTTTT
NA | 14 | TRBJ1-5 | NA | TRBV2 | CASRRGTSNQPQHF | TGTGCCAGCAGGAGGGGAACGAGCAATCAGCCCCAGCATTTT
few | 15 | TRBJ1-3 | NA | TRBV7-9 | CASSSIGAGMNTIYF | TGTGCCAGCAGCTCCATAGGGGCCGGTATGAACACCATATATTTT
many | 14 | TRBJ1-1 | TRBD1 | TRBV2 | CASVPGQGRTEAFF | TGTGCCAGCGTCCCCGGACAGGGAAGGACTGAAGCTTTCTTT
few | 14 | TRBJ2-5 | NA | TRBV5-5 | CASSPGGFQETQYF | TGTGCCAGCAGCCCAGGCGGATTTCAAGAGACCCAGTACTTC
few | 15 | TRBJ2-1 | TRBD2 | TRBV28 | CASGLAGGSGDEQFF | TGTGCCAGCGGGTTAGCGGGAGGTAGTGGGGATGAGCAGTTCTTC
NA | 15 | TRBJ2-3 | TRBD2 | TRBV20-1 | CSAPRTSGRADTQYF | TGCAGTGCTCCTAGGACTAGCGGGAGGGCAGATACGCAGTATTTT
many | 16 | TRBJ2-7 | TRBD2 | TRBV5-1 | CASSLETGTSGSEQYF | TGCGCCAGCAGCTTGGAGACCGGGACTAGCGGGAGCGAGCAGTACTTC
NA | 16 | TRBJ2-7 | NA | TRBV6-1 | CASSPRWDFPGNEQYF | TGTGCCAGCAGTCCCCGCTGGGACTTTCCGGGCAACGAGCAGTACTTC
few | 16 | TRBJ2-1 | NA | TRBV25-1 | CASSESLSGAAGEQFF | TGTGCCAGCAGTGAATCGTTATCGGGAGCGGCGGGTGAGCAGTTCTTC
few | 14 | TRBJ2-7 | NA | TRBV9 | CASSRSAATYEQYF | TGTGCCAGCAGCCGCTCCGCGGCGACCTACGAGCAGTACTTC
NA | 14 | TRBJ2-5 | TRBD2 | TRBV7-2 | CATEVTSGGETQYF | TGTGCCACTGAGGTGACTAGCGGGGGAGAGACCCAGTACTTC
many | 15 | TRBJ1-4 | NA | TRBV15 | CATSRDLRGAEKLFF | TGTGCCACCAGCAGAGATCTCCGGGGAGCCGAAAAACTGTTTTTT
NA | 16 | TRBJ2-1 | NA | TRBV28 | CASSLSGQGTYNEQFF | TGTGCCAGCAGTTTATCAGGGCAGGGTACCTACAATGAGCAGTTCTTC
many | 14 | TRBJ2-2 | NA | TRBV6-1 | CASIGGLGTGELFF | TGTGCCAGCATTGGGGGTTTGGGGACCGGGGAGCTGTTTTTT
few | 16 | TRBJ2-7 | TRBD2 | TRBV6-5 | CASSYSSPSGGYEQYF | TGTGCCAGCAGTTACTCCTCCCCTAGCGGGGGTTACGAGCAGTACTTC
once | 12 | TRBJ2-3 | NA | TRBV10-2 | CASSGVRLTQYF | TGCGCCAGCAGTGGAGTAAGACTTACGCAGTATTTT
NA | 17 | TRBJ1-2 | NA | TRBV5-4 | CASSFLRPSSYNYGYTF | TGTGCCAGCAGCTTTCTTAGGCCCTCCAGCTACAACTATGGCTACACCTTC
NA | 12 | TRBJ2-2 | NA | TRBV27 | CASSTAAGELFF | TGTGCCAGCAGTACGGCGGCCGGGGAGCTGTTTTTT
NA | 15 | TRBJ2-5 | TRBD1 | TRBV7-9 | CASSPSLDRVETQYF | TGTGCCAGCAGCCCTAGCCTCGACAGGGTTGAGACCCAGTACTTC
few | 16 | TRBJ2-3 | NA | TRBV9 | CASSVDGGLGTDTQYF | TGTGCCAGCAGCGTAGATGGGGGGTTGGGCACAGATACGCAGTATTTT
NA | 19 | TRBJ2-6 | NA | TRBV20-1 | CSARDRVRGASSGANVLTF | TGCAGTGCTAGAGATCGAGTCCGGGGCGCCTCTTCTGGGGCCAACGTCCTGACTTTC
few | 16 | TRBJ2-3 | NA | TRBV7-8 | CASSYLARRGTDTQYF | TGTGCCAGCAGTTATCTAGCGCGTCGGGGCACAGATACGCAGTATTTT
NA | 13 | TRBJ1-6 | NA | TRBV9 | CASSVGTNSPLHF | TGTGCCAGCAGCGTTGGGACTAATTCACCCCTCCACTTT
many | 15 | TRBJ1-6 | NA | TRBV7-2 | CASSLFGGEGSPLHF | TGTGCCAGCAGCTTATTCGGGGGAGAGGGTTCACCCCTCCACTTT
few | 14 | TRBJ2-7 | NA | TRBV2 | CASSENRDSYEQYF | TGTGCCAGCAGTGAAAACAGGGACTCCTACGAGCAGTACTTC
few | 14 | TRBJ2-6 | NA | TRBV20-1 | CSARDNSGANVLTF | TGCAGTGCTAGAGATAACTCTGGGGCCAACGTCCTGACTTTC
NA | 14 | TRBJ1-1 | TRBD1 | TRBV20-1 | CSAPGDRGNTEAFF | TGCAGTGCTCCGGGGGACAGGGGAAACACTGAAGCTTTCTTT
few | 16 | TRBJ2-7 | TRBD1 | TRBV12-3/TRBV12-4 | CASSGARDSLTYEQYF | TGTGCCAGCAGTGGCGCCCGGGACAGCTTGACCTACGAGCAGTACTTC
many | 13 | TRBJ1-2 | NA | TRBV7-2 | CASSLDSLGGYTF | TGTGCCAGCAGCTTAGACAGCTTAGGCGGCTACACCTTC
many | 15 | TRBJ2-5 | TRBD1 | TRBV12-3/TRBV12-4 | CASSLSRGPQETQYF | TGTGCCAGCAGTTTAAGCAGGGGGCCCCAAGAGACCCAGTACTTC
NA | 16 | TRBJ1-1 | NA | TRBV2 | CASSETGHPGGTEAFF | TGTGCCAGCAGTGAAACAGGACATCCCGGCGGCACTGAAGCTTTCTTT
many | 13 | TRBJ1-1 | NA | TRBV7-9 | CASSFKQNTEAFF | TGTGCCAGCAGCTTCAAACAGAACACTGAAGCTTTCTTT
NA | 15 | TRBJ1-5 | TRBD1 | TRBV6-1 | CASSEAGQGLQPQHF | TGTGCCAGCAGTGAAGCGGGACAGGGCCTTCAGCCCCAGCATTTT
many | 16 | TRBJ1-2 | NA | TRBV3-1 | CASSQGDGGRNYGYTF | TGTGCCAGCAGCCAAGGGGATGGCGGTCGCAACTATGGCTACACCTTC
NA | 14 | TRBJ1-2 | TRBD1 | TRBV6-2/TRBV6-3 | CASKDRGANYGYTF | TGTGCCAGCAAGGACAGGGGAGCTAACTATGGCTACACCTTC
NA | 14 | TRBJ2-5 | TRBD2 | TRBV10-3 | CAIGTSGGTGTQYF | TGTGCCATCGGCACTAGCGGGGGGACAGGGACCCAGTACTTC
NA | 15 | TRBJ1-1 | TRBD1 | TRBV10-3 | CAISGDRDGGTEAFF | TGTGCCATCAGTGGGGACAGGGATGGCGGCACTGAAGCTTTCTTT
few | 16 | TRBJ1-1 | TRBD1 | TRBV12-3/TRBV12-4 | CASSFVMGQGSTEAFF | TGTGCCAGCAGTTTCGTGATGGGACAGGGAAGCACTGAAGCTTTCTTT
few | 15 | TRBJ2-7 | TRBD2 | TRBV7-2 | CASSQGLAGTYEQYF | TGTGCCAGCAGCCAGGGACTAGCGGGCACCTACGAGCAGTACTTC
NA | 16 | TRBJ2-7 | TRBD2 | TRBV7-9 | CASSTHRGGGPYEQYF | TGTGCCAGCAGCACCCATAGAGGCGGGGGACCCTACGAGCAGTACTTC
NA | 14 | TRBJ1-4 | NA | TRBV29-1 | CSVLTGGGGEKLFF | TGCAGCGTCTTAACCGGAGGCGGGGGCGAAAAACTGTTTTTT
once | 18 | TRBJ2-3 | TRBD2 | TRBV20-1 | CSAAVPLGASGRSDTQYF | TGCAGTGCCGCGGTTCCCCTGGGGGCTAGCGGGAGATCAGATACGCAGTATTTT